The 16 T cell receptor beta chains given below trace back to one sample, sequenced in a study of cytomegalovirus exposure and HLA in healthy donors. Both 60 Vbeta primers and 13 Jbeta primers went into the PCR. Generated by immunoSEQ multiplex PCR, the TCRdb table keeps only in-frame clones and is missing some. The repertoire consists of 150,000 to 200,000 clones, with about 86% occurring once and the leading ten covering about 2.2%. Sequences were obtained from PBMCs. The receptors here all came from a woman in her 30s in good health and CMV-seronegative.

CDR3 nucleotide sequence: TGCGCCAGCAGCCCCCGGACTAGCGGGAAAGGTGGGTCCTACGAGCAGTACTTC. This translates into CASSPRTSGKGGSYEQYF. The chain employs TRBV4-1 and TRBJ2-7; 12 bases are a match to TRBD2. The germline V gene has CDR1 MGHRA and CDR2 YSYEKL. The CDR3 spans 18 residues. V gave up 4 bases and J gave up 1 base; unmatched junction bases: 11.

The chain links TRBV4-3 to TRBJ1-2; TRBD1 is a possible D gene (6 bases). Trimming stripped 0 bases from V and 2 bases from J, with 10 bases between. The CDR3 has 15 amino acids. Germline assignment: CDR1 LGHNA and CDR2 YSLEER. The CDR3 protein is CASSQDSTGNYGYTF. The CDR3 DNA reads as TGCGCCAGCAGCCAAGATTCGACAGGCAACTATGGCTACACCTTC.

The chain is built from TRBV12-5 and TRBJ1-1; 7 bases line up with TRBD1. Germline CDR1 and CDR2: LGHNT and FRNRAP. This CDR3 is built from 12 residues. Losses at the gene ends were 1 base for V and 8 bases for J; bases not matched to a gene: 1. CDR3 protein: CASGLGTGEAFF. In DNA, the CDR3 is TGTGCTAGTGGTTTGGGGACAGGCGAAGCTTTCTTT.

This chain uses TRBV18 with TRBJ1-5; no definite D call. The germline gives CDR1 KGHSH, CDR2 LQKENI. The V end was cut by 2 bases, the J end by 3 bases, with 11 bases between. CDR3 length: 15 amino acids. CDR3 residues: CASSPYGIDNQPQHF. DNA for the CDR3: TGTGCCAGCTCACCATACGGGATAGACAATCAGCCCCAGCATTTT.

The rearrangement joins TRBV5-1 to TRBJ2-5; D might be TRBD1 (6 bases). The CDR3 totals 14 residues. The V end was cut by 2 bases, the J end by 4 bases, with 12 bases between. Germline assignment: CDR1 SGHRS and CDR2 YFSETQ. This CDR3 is CASSFQGPGETQYF. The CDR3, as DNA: TGCGCCAGCAGCTTTCAGGGGCCCGGAGAGACCCAGTACTTC.

The DNA for the CDR3 is TGTGCCAGCAGCCCGACTAGCGGGAGCCCCGGAATCTCCTACAATGAGCAGTTCTTC. Translation gives CASSPTSGSPGISYNEQFF. V usage is TRBV14 and J usage is TRBJ2-1; TRBD2 matches 12 bases. V trimming: 4 bases; J trimming: 0 bases; junction bases outside the gene matches: 10. The CDR3 has 19 amino acids. Germline lookup yields CDR1 SGHDN and CDR2 FVKESK.

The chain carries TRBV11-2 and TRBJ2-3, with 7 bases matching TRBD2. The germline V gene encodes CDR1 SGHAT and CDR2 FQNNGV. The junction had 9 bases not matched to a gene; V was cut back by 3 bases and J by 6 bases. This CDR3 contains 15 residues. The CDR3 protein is CASSFPAGAPDTQYF. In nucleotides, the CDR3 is TGTGCCAGCAGCTTCCCCGCGGGAGCCCCGGATACGCAGTATTTT. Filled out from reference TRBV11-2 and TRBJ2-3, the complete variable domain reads EAGVAQSPRYKIIEKRQSVAFWCNPISGHATLYWYQQILGQGPKLLIQFQNNGVVDDSQLPKDRFSAERLKGVDSTLKIQPAKLEDSAVYLCASSFPAGAPDTQYFGPGTRLTVL.

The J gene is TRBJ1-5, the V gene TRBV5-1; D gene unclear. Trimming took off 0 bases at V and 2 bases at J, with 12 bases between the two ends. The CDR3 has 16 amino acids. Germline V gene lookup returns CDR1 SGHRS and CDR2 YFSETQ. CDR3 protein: CASSLGGDAGNQPQHF. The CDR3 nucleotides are TGCGCCAGCAGCTTGGGGGGAGATGCTGGCAATCAGCCCCAGCATTTT. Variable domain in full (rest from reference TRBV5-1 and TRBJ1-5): KAGVTQTPRYLIKTRGQQVTLSCSPISGHRSVSWYQQTPGQGLQFLFEYFSETQRNKGNFPGRFSGRQFSNSRSEMNVSTLELGDSALYLCASSLGGDAGNQPQHFGDGTRLSIL.

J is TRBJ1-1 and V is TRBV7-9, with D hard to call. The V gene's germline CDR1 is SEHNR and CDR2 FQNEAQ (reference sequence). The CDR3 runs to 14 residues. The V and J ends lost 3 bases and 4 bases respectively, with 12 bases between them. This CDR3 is CASSFDTVATEAFF. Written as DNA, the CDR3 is TGTGCCAGCAGCTTTGATACGGTTGCCACTGAAGCTTTCTTT.

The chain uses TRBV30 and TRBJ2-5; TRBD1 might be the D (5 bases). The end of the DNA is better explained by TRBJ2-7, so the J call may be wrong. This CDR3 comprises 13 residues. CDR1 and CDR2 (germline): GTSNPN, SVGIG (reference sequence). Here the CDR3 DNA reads TGTGCCTGGAGTCGACAGTCTAACTACGAGCAGTACTTC. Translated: CAWSRQSNYEQYF.

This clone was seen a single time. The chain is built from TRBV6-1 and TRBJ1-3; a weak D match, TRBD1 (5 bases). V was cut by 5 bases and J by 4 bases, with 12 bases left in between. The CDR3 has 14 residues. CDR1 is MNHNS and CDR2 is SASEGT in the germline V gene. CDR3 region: CASSFYYRGNTIYF. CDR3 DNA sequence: TGTGCCAGCAGTTTCTATTACAGGGGAAACACCATATATTTT.

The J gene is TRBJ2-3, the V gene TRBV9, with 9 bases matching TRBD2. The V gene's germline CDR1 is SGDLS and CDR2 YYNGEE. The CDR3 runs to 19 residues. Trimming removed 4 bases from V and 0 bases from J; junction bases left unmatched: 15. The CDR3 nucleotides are TGTGCCAGCAGCCCTTTTGGAGCGGGGGGCACCTCCAGCACAGATACGCAGTATTTT. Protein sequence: CASSPFGAGGTSSTDTQYF.

The DNA of the CDR3 is TGCGCCAGCAGACTAGCGGGAAGTTACAATGAGCAGTTCTTC. Protein: CASRLAGSYNEQFF. The chain couples TRBV10-1 to TRBJ2-1, with 10 bases aligning to TRBD2. The CDR3 spans 14 residues. V was pared by 6 bases and J by 4 bases, with 3 bases of the junction left unmatched. Germline V CDR1 and CDR2: WNHNN, SYGVQD (reference sequence).

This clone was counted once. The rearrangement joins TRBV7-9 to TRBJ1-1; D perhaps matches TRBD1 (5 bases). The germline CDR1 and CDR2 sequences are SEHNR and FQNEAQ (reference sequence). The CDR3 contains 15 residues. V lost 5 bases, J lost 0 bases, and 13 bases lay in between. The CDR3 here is CASSASRVVNTEAFF. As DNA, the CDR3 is TGTGCCAGCAGCGCCTCCAGGGTTGTGAACACTGAAGCTTTCTTT.

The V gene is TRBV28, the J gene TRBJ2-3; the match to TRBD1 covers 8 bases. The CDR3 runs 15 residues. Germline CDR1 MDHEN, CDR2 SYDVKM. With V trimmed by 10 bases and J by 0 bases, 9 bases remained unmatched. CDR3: CATSTWTGSTDTQYF. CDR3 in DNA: TGTGCCACCTCAACTTGGACAGGGAGCACAGATACGCAGTATTTT.

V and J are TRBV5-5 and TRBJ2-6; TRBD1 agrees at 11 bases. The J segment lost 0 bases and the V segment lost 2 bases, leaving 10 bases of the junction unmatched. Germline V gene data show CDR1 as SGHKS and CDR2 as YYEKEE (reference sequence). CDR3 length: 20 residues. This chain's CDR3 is CASSFRDRGSISSGANVLTF. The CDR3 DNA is TGTGCCAGCAGCTTTAGGGACAGGGGGTCTATTAGCTCTGGGGCCAACGTCCTGACTTTC.